This T cell receptor beta chain derives from a study of cytomegalovirus exposure and HLA in healthy donors listed by TCRdb under 2017. At the level of the whole study: In an earlier analysis of some 550 of the donors, about 270 Gb of sequence data and 90 million to 120 million unique TCR beta sequences from roughly 200 million T cells were reported. In an earlier analysis of roughly 600 of the donors, high-throughput TCR beta sequencing was used to judge whether each TCR beta V gene segment behaved as functional or pseudogenic. The study used immunosequencing to profile the T cell repertoires of approximately 640 subjects and linked those repertoires to cytomegalovirus serostatus. Of the roughly 400 genotyped donors, over 80% were placed in the genetic ancestry cluster associated with self-reported Caucasian donors. All discovery cohort repertoires had been generated using a single sequencing platform. A separate validation cohort of over a hundred different subjects was used in addition to the roughly 700-subject first cohort. Typing coverage differed by locus: A, B, C, DRB1 and DQB1 were typed in roughly 629-640 donors, DQA1 in around 500, DPA1 in 600 to 610, and DPB1 in 450 to 490. Among several hundred genotyped donors of the cohort, an average of around 250,000 unique TCR beta nucleotide sequences was sequenced per donor, of which 15% to 20% were non-productive. A later analysis re-analyzed previously published TCR beta repertoires from hundreds of donors and added high-resolution HLA genotyping to study TCR occurrence patterns. A later genetic analysis used genome-wide SNP genotypes for about 65% of the roughly 670 donors, treating that subset as a discovery cohort. A few DR-DQ haplotypes were treated as single units for association and clustering because of strong linkage in the cohort. Donor age, sex, ethnicity and CMV serostatus were compiled alongside the repertoire data. The study combined high-throughput TCR immunosequencing, statistical association of individual TCRs with disease status, and machine learning to predict cytomegalovirus infection status. The study aimed to test whether cataloging public T cell receptors could reveal signatures of past pathogen exposure. About 300 gigabases of sequencing data and 70 million to 100 million unique TCR sequences were included in an early release covering about 600 HLA-typed donors. HLA typing covered class I and class II loci at four-digit resolution. In the later analysis, no new phenotypic data were used to find candidate immune exposures; instead, reliance was placed on TCR beta sequences and their occurrence across donors.

In total, around 600 healthy bone marrow donors made up the cohort. Cohort members were all nominally healthy when sampled, although unrecorded immune exposures were likely present. The donor was CMV seronegative and was included in the group of several hundred seronegative cohort members. A peripheral blood sample was collected from each donor, and TCR beta sequencing was performed on peripheral blood mononuclear cells. The Qiagen DNeasy Blood Extraction Kit was used to extract genomic DNA from the blood cell samples. CDR1 and CDR2, per the germline V gene, are SGHAT and FQNNGV. The CDR3 contains 15 residues, cysteine and phenylalanine counted. Of all the DNA, just the CDR3 is kept, 45 bases in frame from base 1. With regard to this clone: There is no known antigen for this receptor. Its ends do not fully match the called genes, so a read error is possible.

What the authors observed across the whole study: According to a later genetic analysis, donors in an Asian-associated ancestry cluster had fewer N-insertions in productive TCRs than the approximately 630-donor mean. V-gene and J-gene trimming of TCR beta chains was associated with a missense DCLRE1C variant in a later genetic analysis, and the association was replicated in an independent cohort. Most TCR sequences were seen in very few donors, while some public TCRs were found in many individuals. CMV serostatus was the only immune exposure information available for the cohort. Correlated functional status among segregating V segments might reflect linkage disequilibrium, but an unknown experimental factor could not be ruled out. Because some donors lacked HLA typing at each locus, the association tests relied only on the typed subset. Because counts were too low, approximately 18 rarely observed V segments, including chromosome 9 orphons, were excluded from the earlier analysis of a few hundred of the donors. In vitro tests confirmed that a few of the cytomegalovirus-associated TCR beta chains recognize cytomegalovirus antigens. A total of about 150 TCR beta chains were listed by the study as associated with cytomegalovirus. Specific HLA alleles were associated with about 17,000 TCR beta sequences at a false discovery rate of 0.05 in a later analysis. A later analysis found that TCR association rates varied across HLA loci, with DRB1 alleles showing the most associated TCRs and HLA-C alleles the fewest. A later analysis found that HLA-associated TCR beta chains were more clonally expanded and had lower generation probabilities than equally common non-associated chains. A group of highly shared sequence variants was considered likely to be a technical artifact of the sequencing pipeline. In an earlier analysis of over 550 of the donors, most TCR beta V segments were observed in productive rearrangements about 87% or about 30% of the time, broadly matching IMGT annotations. The authors suggested that the approach could potentially be extended to other disease states and immunological phenotypes. Presence/absence analyses assumed roughly uniform sequencing depth across donors, an assumption that may not hold. A further reported finding was that TCR beta sequences accurately predicted the HLA-A and HLA-B alleles for most subjects in the first cohort. The classifier was reported to diagnose cytomegalovirus status with high specificity and sensitivity in both the original cohort and the validation cohort. Strong co-occurrence of HLA alleles, especially DR and DQ, made assigning TCR associations to individual alleles difficult. In this cohort, only TCR beta chains were sequenced, and detectable features were limited by the absence of alpha or paired-chain data. Some IMGT-functional V segments, including TRBV6-2 and TRBV6-3, could not be distinguished by the 87-base-pair reads and were therefore excluded. A later analysis found that most CMV-associated TCR beta chains appeared HLA-restricted, with HLA associations seemingly driven largely by CMV exposure. In a later analysis, several top co-occurrence clusters were reported to appear linked to parvovirus B19, influenza, CMV and Epstein-Barr virus.

The library was generated by the immunoSEQ multiplex PCR assay. A mixture of 60 forward primers for TCR Vbeta segments and 13 reverse primers for TCR Jbeta segments was used in the multiplex PCR. A multiplex PCR assay on genomic DNA amplified the CDR3 region of rearranged TCR beta genes. Amplified TCR beta libraries were sequenced as 87-base-pair reads on the Illumina HiSeq System. On the study's bioinformatics: In a later analysis, tens of millions of unique TCR beta chains were counted across the approximately 620 repertoires, and roughly 11 million of these chains were shared by at least two donors. Raw reads were error-corrected and collapsed into unique sequences with a nearest-neighbor algorithm that merged closely related sequences to remove PCR and sequencing errors. To assign V, D and J gene segments, CDR3 sequences were aligned to IMGT reference sequences. For a sequence to be retained, a match of at least six nucleotides to both a V gene segment and a J gene segment was required. A rearrangement counted as productive if the CDR3 had no stop codons and remained in frame with V and J, and every other rearrangement counted as non-productive. Following IMGT convention, CDR3 was defined as the stretch from the second conserved V-encoded cysteine to the conserved J-encoded phenylalanine. The earlier analysis of fewer than 700 of the donors excluded sequences that lacked an unambiguous match to a single V gene segment. An earlier analysis of a few hundred of the donors classified V segments as functional when productive rearrangements were above 56.7% and as segregating when the standard deviation between donors was above 5%. To diagnose cytomegalovirus status from the catalog of TCR beta chain sequences, a statistical classification framework was built. V and J gene assignment, in a later analysis, came from comparing TCR nucleotide sequences with IMGT/GENE-DB human TR gene sequences. In a later analysis, CDR3 sequences and most-parsimonious VDJ recombination scenarios were assigned using the TCRdist pipeline. A later analysis defined each TCR beta chain by its CDR3 amino acid sequence plus V-gene family, and excluded reads lacking a unique V-gene family. A later analysis removed 592 highly shared, low-generation-probability nucleotide sequences to deal with suspected cross-contamination and a sequencing artifact. For each public chain, a later analysis derived a clonal expansion index from normalized ranks of inferred template counts within each repertoire. A later analysis computed generation probabilities with a VDJ recombination model fitted to out-of-frame rearrangements, and checked the results against IGoR. In a later analysis, TCR-TCR, TCR-HLA and TCR-CMV co-occurrence was scored with hypergeometric tests, and a repertoire-size bias correction was applied to TCR pairs. To estimate false discovery rates, a later analysis permuted the HLA or CMV assignments 20 times. A later analysis grouped co-occurring TCRs with DBSCAN, adding TCRdist sequence similarity when clustering within HLA-allele-positive subsets. Co-occurrence clustering excluded repertoires with fewer than 30,000 or more than 120,000 public chains, plus five with anomalous nucleotide sharing. TCRdb's version of the immuneACCESS table is confined to in-frame rearrangements and falls short of the full clone set. An unresolved V gene accounts for under half of the shortfall where checked; the remainder is of unknown origin. V, J and clone size were drawn from that table, and D and trimming were deduced from the DNA. Across this sample there are around 150,000 clones, with approximately 81% seen only once. The ten biggest clones cover approximately 1.3% of the sample.

The specimen was PBMCs. This TCR derives from a man younger than 35 in good health and CMV-seronegative. Rearrangement joined TRBV11-2 to TRBJ2-7, with 8 junctional bases fitting TRBD1. The DNA sequence is TGTGCCAGCAGCTTAGGGCAGGGGGCTATTTACGAGCAGTGCTTC. Its product reads: CASSLGQGAIYEQCF.